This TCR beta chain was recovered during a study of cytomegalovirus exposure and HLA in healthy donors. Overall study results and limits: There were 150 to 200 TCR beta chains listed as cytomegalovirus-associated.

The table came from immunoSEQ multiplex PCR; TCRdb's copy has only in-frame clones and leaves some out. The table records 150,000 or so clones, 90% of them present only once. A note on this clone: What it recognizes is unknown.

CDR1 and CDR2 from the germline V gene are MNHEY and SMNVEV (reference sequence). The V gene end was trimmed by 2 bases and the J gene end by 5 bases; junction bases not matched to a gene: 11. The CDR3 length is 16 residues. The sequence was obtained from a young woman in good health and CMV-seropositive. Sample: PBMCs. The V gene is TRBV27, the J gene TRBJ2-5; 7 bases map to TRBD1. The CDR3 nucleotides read TGTGCCAGCAGTTTAGCCCCACAGGGGTTGGGTGAGACCCAGTACTTC. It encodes CASSLAPQGLGETQYF.